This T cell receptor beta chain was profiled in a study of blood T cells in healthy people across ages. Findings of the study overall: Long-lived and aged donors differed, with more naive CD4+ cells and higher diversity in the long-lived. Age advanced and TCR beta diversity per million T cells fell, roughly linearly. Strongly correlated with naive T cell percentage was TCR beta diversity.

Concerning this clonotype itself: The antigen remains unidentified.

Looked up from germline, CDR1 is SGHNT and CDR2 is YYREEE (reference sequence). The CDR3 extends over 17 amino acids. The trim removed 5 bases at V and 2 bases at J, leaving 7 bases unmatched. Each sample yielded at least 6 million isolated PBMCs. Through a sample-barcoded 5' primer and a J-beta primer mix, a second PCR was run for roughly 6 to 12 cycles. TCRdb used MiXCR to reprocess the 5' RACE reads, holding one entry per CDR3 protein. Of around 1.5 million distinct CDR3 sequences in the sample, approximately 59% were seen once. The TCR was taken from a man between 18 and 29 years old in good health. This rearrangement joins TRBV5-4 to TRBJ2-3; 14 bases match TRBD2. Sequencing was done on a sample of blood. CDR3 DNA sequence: TGTGCCAGCAGAACCGGGACTAGCGGGGGAGACACAGATACGCAGTATTTT. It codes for CASRTGTSGGDTDTQYF.